This T cell receptor beta chain comes out of a study of beta chain features in type 1 diabetes. V shed 7 bases, J shed 4 bases, and the junction held 8 bases outside the gene matches. CDR3 length: 13 amino acids. Germline values: CDR1 SQVTM, CDR2 ANQGSEA. The entirety of the isolated RNA underwent reverse transcription, so expressed TCRB transcripts were sequenced. Sequencing was performed with immunoSEQ multiplex PCR; in TCRdb, only in-frame clones are kept and a portion is missing. The sample includes approximately 330,000 clones, about 10% seen only once; the top ten take 0.015%. This clone has at least ten counts. Its antigen is currently unknown. Findings and caveats of the study: Junctions at VDJ sites from type 1 diabetes patients had fewer insertions and more deletions. A potential PCR bias toward shorter templates would be equal in patient and control samples. An over-representation of cells with high TCR expression could result from cDNA sequencing.

The chain couples TRBV29-1 to TRBJ2-7; 9 bases map to TRBD2. The sequence derives from a woman under 40 in good health. The sample comprised naive CD4+ T cells from blood. CDR3 residues: CSALAGVFYEQYF. The DNA of the CDR3 is TGCAGCGCCTTAGCGGGAGTCTTTTACGAGCAGTACTTC.